The rows below give T cell receptor beta chains drawn from one sample of a study of cytomegalovirus exposure and HLA in healthy donors. Profiled with immunoSEQ multiplex PCR; TCRdb holds only in-frame clones, not every one. The table records about 98,000 clones, roughly 81% of them present only once. The sequenced sample was PBMCs. These receptors were obtained from a man in his forties or fifties in good health and CMV-seronegative. CDR3s include the opening cysteine and the closing phenylalanine or tryptophan. The D gene is left open where the match is weak. The listing skips clone size in some rows; elsewhere it reads once, few, many or a size class.

v_call	j_call	clone_size	d_call	cdr3_aa	cdr3_nt
TRBV7-9	TRBJ1-2	.	.	CASSHDAAHYGYTF	TGTGCCAGCAGCCACGATGCGGCTCACTATGGCTACACCTTC
TRBV4-1	TRBJ1-2	.	TRBD1	CASSQPGQDGGYTF	TGCGCCAGCAGCCAACCTGGACAGGACGGAGGCTACACCTTC
TRBV4-1	TRBJ2-3	.	.	CASSQDRTPSTDTQYF	TGCGCCAGCAGCCAAGATAGGACACCGAGCACAGATACGCAGTATTTT
TRBV6-6	TRBJ1-1	.	TRBD1	CASSSAGGNTEAFF	TGTGCCAGCAGTTCCGCAGGGGGGAACACTGAAGCTTTCTTT
TRBV6-5	TRBJ1-2	.	TRBD1	CASRQGTGYTF	TGTGCCAGCAGACAGGGGACCGGCTACACCTTC
TRBV7-2	TRBJ2-7	few	TRBD1	CASSLNSGGAVAGEQYF	TGTGCCAGCAGCTTAAATTCAGGGGGCGCCGTGGCTGGCGAGCAGTACTTC
TRBV2	TRBJ2-7	.	TRBD2	CASRLPGLAAYEQYF	TGTGCCAGCAGGCTCCCGGGACTAGCGGCCTACGAGCAGTACTTC
TRBV5-5	TRBJ2-7	.	TRBD1	CASSLELGQVYEQYF	TGTGCCAGCAGCTTGGAGCTGGGACAGGTGTACGAGCAGTACTTC
TRBV6-5	TRBJ2-7	.	TRBD1	CASRETGAHEQYF	TGTGCCAGCAGAGAGACAGGGGCCCACGAGCAGTACTTC
TRBV28	TRBJ1-6	.	.	CASILQAGNSPLHF	TGTGCCAGCATCCTACAGGCAGGGAATTCACCCCTCCACTTT
TRBV11-2	TRBJ1-4	.	TRBD1	CASSLAPLGQNAEKLFF	TGTGCCAGCAGCTTAGCCCCTCTGGGACAGAACGCTGAAAAACTGTTTTTT
TRBV7-9	TRBJ2-1	.	TRBD1	CASSEGQGRDEQFF	TGTGCCAGCAGCGAAGGACAGGGGAGGGATGAGCAGTTCTTC
TRBV5-4	TRBJ2-2	.	.	CASSQQVTGELFF	TGTGCCAGCAGCCAACAGGTTACCGGGGAGCTGTTTTTT
TRBV2	TRBJ1-1	.	.	CASSPPRNTEAFF	TGTGCCAGCAGTCCTCCTAGGAACACTGAAGCTTTCTTT
TRBV19	TRBJ1-5	few	.	CASSIGAGQPQHF	TGTGCCAGTAGTATAGGAGCGGGACAGCCCCAGCATTTT
TRBV5-1	TRBJ1-4	.	TRBD1	CASSRKPDRATNEKLFF	TGCGCCAGCAGCAGAAAACCTGACAGGGCAACTAATGAAAAACTGTTTTTT
TRBV7-2	TRBJ2-2	once	.	CASSPQSGGELFF	TGTGCCAGCAGCCCGCAGTCGGGCGGGGAGCTGTTTTTT
TRBV7-9	TRBJ2-7	.	TRBD1	CASTRTGAYEQYF	TGTGCCAGCACCCGGACAGGGGCCTACGAGCAGTACTTC
TRBV2	TRBJ2-5	.	.	CASSPTGLETQYF	TGTGCCAGCAGTCCTACAGGGTTGGAGACCCAGTACTTC
TRBV5-6	TRBJ1-4	.	.	CASSSNRDRKLFF	TGTGCCAGCAGCTCCAACAGGGACCGAAAACTGTTTTTT
TRBV5-5	TRBJ1-4	.	TRBD1	CASSSTGQGSEKLFF	TGTGCCAGCAGCTCCACCGGACAGGGGAGTGAAAAACTGTTTTTT
TRBV5-1	TRBJ1-2	.	TRBD1	CASSLAGQGAYGYTF	TGCGCCAGCAGCTTGGCGGGACAGGGGGCTTATGGCTACACCTTC
TRBV7-9	TRBJ2-5	.	TRBD2	CASSLGAGGIETQYF	TGTGCCAGCAGCTTGGGTGCGGGGGGCATAGAGACCCAGTACTTC
TRBV29-1	TRBJ1-5	.	TRBD1	CSGGGGGEPQHF	TGCAGCGGTGGAGGGGGCGGTGAGCCCCAGCATTTT
TRBV5-1	TRBJ1-4	.	.	CASSRSLQGDDEKLFF	TGCGCCAGCAGCAGATCACTTCAGGGTGACGATGAAAAACTGTTTTTT
TRBV7-9	TRBJ2-1	.	.	CASSPGQYYNEQFF	TGTGCCAGCAGCCCCGGACAGTACTACAATGAGCAGTTCTTC
TRBV11-2	TRBJ1-3	few	.	CASSLDAISGNTIYF	TGTGCCAGCAGCCTAGACGCTATCTCTGGAAACACCATATATTTT
TRBV11-3	TRBJ1-1	.	TRBD1	CASSLDRRNTEAFF	TGTGCCAGCAGCTTGGACAGGAGGAACACTGAAGCTTTCTTT
TRBV6-4	TRBJ1-5	.	.	CASRRPMGRGVKCSNQPQHF	TGTGCCAGCAGAAGACCGATGGGACGGGGGGTTAAGTGTAGCAATCAGCCCCAGCATTTT
TRBV28	TRBJ1-2	.	.	CASSFAGEYGYTF	TGTGCCAGCAGTTTTGCAGGGGAATATGGCTACACCTTC
TRBV2	TRBJ2-7	once	TRBD2	CASKAERGGVYEQYF	TGTGCCAGCAAAGCGGAGCGGGGGGGCGTCTACGAGCAGTACTTC
TRBV5-1	TRBJ2-3	.	TRBD1	CASSLQTGRSTDTQYF	TGCGCCAGCAGCCTACAGACAGGGCGGAGCACAGATACGCAGTATTTT
TRBV28	TRBJ1-2	.	TRBD1	CASSDGTGFDYGYTF	TGTGCCAGCAGTGACGGGACAGGGTTCGACTATGGCTACACCTTC
TRBV5-1	TRBJ2-1	once	.	CAGSLRQASSYNEQFF	TGCGCCGGCAGCTTGAGACAGGCGAGCTCCTACAATGAGCAGTTCTTC
TRBV5-1	TRBJ1-1	.	.	CASSLAQGSTEAFF	TGCGCCAGCAGCTTGGCCCAGGGAAGCACTGAAGCTTTCTTT
TRBV7-8	TRBJ2-3	.	TRBD1	CASSLAGTVSTDTQYF	TGTGCCAGCAGCTTAGCTGGGACAGTAAGCACAGATACGCAGTATTTT
TRBV6-6	TRBJ2-4	.	.	CASSYTDSIAKNIQYF	TGTGCCAGCAGTTACACGGACTCCATAGCCAAAAACATTCAGTACTTC
TRBV5-6	TRBJ2-5	.	.	CASSLRGGGETQYF	TGTGCCAGCAGCTTAAGGGGGGGAGGAGAGACCCAGTACTTC
TRBV27	TRBJ2-7	few	TRBD1	CASSSTGTGITYEQYF	TGTGCCAGCAGTTCAACCGGGACAGGGATTACATACGAGCAGTACTTC
TRBV6-1	TRBJ1-2	.	.	CASSEGPRIGYTF	TGTGCCAGCAGTGAAGGCCCCAGGATAGGCTACACCTTC
TRBV18	TRBJ1-1	.	.	CASSPPSGQRTEAFF	TGTGCCAGCTCACCACCTTCAGGCCAACGCACTGAAGCTTTCTTT
TRBV6-5	TRBJ1-5	.	TRBD1	CASKQGAGNQPQHF	TGTGCCAGTAAACAGGGGGCTGGCAATCAGCCCCAGCATTTT
TRBV7-9	TRBJ2-7	.	.	CASSLPLSGHEQYF	TGTGCCAGCAGCTTACCCCTCTCAGGGCACGAGCAGTACTTC
TRBV5-5	TRBJ2-7	.	.	CASSLAPGPSYEQYF	TGTGCCAGCAGCTTGGCCCCAGGCCCGTCCTACGAGCAGTACTTC
TRBV5-1	TRBJ2-7	.	TRBD1	CASSRDPPGQRSYEQYF	TGCGCCAGCAGTCGAGACCCTCCGGGACAGCGCTCCTACGAGCAGTACTTC
TRBV7-2	TRBJ2-5	.	.	CASSQEDRGKETQYF	TGTGCCAGCAGCCAGGAGGACAGAGGAAAAGAGACCCAGTACTTC
TRBV5-1	TRBJ1-3	once	.	CASSLSGVPSGNTIYF	TGCGCCAGCAGCTTGTCAGGGGTCCCCTCTGGAAACACCATATATTTT
TRBV9	TRBJ2-7	few	TRBD1	CASSVTGSSEQYF	TGTGCCAGCAGCGTGACAGGGTCTAGCGAGCAGTACTTC
TRBV7-9	TRBJ2-3	.	.	CASSWGEGVGTDTQYF	TGTGCCAGCAGCTGGGGGGAGGGGGTTGGCACAGATACGCAGTATTTT
TRBV11-3	TRBJ2-1	.	TRBD2	CASSLRTSGSYNEQFF	TGTGCCAGCAGCCTCAGGACTAGCGGGTCCTACAATGAGCAGTTCTTC
TRBV5-1	TRBJ1-4	few	TRBD1	CASSWTGGSNEKLFF	TGCGCCAGCAGCTGGACAGGGGGAAGTAATGAAAAACTGTTTTTT
TRBV2	TRBJ1-5	.	.	CAGSFWLGQAQHF	TGTGCCGGCAGTTTCTGGCTGGGCCAAGCCCAGCATTTT
TRBV5-4	TRBJ1-2	.	.	CASSSGSSNYGYTF	TGTGCCAGCAGCTCAGGCAGCTCTAACTATGGCTACACCTTC
TRBV27	TRBJ2-7	.	TRBD2	CASSQLGGGRGAPYEQYF	TGTGCCAGCAGCCAGTTAGGTGGTGGGCGGGGGGCACCCTACGAGCAGTACTTC
TRBV7-2	TRBJ1-2	.	.	CASSLEQGTYGYTF	TGTGCCAGCAGCTTAGAACAGGGTACCTATGGCTACACCTTC